A single sample is the source of the 21 T cell receptor beta chains below, sequenced in a study of shared T cell receptors in the human thymus. Profiled with immunoSEQ multiplex PCR; TCRdb holds only in-frame clones, not every one. There are some 640,000 clones in the sample; 87% occur only once, and over 0.008% lies in the top ten. The sample also formed part of further work on human thymus T cells.

Sequenced: thymocytes. These receptors were collected from a boy under two years old with a congenital heart defect.

In this sample, this clone turned up a few times. The CDR3 is CASSYAPQNNEQFF. The CDR3 DNA reads as TGTGCCAGCAGCTACGCGCCTCAAAACAATGAGCAGTTCTTC. This sequence joins TRBV7-2 and TRBJ2-1, with D unresolved. CDR3 size: 14 residues. CDR1 and CDR2 (germline): SGHTA, FQGNSA. V lost 4 bases, J lost 5 bases, and 12 bases lay in between.

This rearrangement joins TRBV6-1 to TRBJ2-3; 7 bases line up with TRBD1. The length of the CDR3 is 16 residues. CDR1 MNHNS and CDR2 SASEGT come from the germline V gene. V shed 4 bases and J 2 bases; nucleotides not matched to a gene: 9. DNA for the CDR3: TGTGCCAGCAGTGTCCGGGACAGAGATTTCACAGATACGCAGTATTTT. Its protein is CASSVRDRDFTDTQYF.

The chain joins TRBV5-1 to TRBJ2-5, with 13 nucleotides matching TRBD2. The CDR3 is 16 amino acids. CDR1 is SGHRS and CDR2 is YFSETQ in the germline V gene. After removal of 4 bases from V and 3 bases from J, the junction contained 6 bases not matched to a gene. The CDR3 reads CASSPRLAGGKETQYF. CDR3 DNA: TGCGCCAGCAGCCCCAGACTAGCGGGGGGTAAAGAGACCCAGTACTTC.

The chain has TRBV7-3 and TRBJ2-1; 10 bases agree with TRBD2. CDR1 SGHTA and CDR2 FQGTGA come from the germline V gene. The CDR3 consists of 16 residues. The V segment lost 5 bases and the J segment 8 bases; nucleotides outside the gene matches: 12. This chain's CDR3 is CASSPRGLALSDEQFF. In DNA, the CDR3 is TGTGCCAGCAGCCCGCGGGGACTAGCGCTTAGCGATGAGCAGTTCTTC.

V is TRBV19 and J is TRBJ2-2; D possibly corresponds to TRBD1 (6 bases). Germline V gene data show CDR1 as LNHDA and CDR2 as SQIVND (reference sequence). V shed 8 bases and J shed 4 bases, with 14 bases lying between them. This CDR3 spans 14 amino acids. In DNA, the CDR3 is TGTGCCAGTTTGTCAGGCAGGGGCACCGGGGAGCTGTTTTTT. Translated: CASLSGRGTGELFF.

The chain uses TRBV19 and TRBJ2-3; 7 bases line up with TRBD1. After removal of 4 bases from V and 0 bases from J, the junction contained 7 bases not matched to a gene. The CDR3 has 16 amino acids. Germline lookup yields CDR1 LNHDA and CDR2 SQIVND (reference sequence). DNA for the CDR3: TGTGCCAGTAGTACACAGAACAGGGGCAGCACAGATACGCAGTATTTT. Its protein product is CASSTQNRGSTDTQYF.

The V gene is TRBV7-6, the J gene TRBJ2-7; either TRBD1 or TRBD2 may supply D (10 bases each). Germline loops: CDR1 SGHVS, CDR2 FNYEAQ. This CDR3 region has 20 residues. Trimming removed 4 bases from V and 4 bases from J, with 32 bases in between. The CDR3 sequence: CASSCQGGTGEREGRYEQYF. In DNA, the CDR3 is TGTGCCAGCAGCTGCCAGGGGGGGACAGGGGAGCGGGAGGGCCGGTACGAGCAGTACTTC.

The genes are TRBV2 and TRBJ1-1; TRBD1 aligns across 12 bases. Germline V gene data show CDR1 as SNHLY and CDR2 as FYNNEI. The CDR3 consists of 15 residues. The junction had 8 bases not matched to a gene; V was cut back by 10 bases and J by 2 bases. The DNA of the CDR3 is TGTGCCACGTTGGGACAGGGGGCGCAAAACACTGAAGCTTTCTTT. Its translation is CATLGQGAQNTEAFF.

The chain is built from TRBV19 and TRBJ2-3; D not resolved. The germline V gene encodes CDR1 LNHDA and CDR2 SQIVND (reference sequence). This CDR3 has 13 residues. Trimming took off 4 bases at V and 6 bases at J, with 11 bases between the two ends. CDR3 residues: CASSNRVLDTQYF. Here the CDR3 DNA reads TGTGCCAGTAGTAACCGGGTCTTGGATACGCAGTATTTT.

The chain employs TRBV11-2 and TRBJ2-2; TRBD2 might be the D (5 bases). Deletions cut 5 bases from V and 1 base from J, with 11 bases between. The CDR3 covers 15 residues. CDR1 SGHAT and CDR2 FQNNGV come from the germline V gene. CDR3 DNA sequence: TGTGCCAGCAGCCCCCGAGCGGTGAACACCGGGGAGCTGTTTTTT. Encoded protein: CASSPRAVNTGELFF.

This clone was found once. The rearrangement uses TRBV7-2 and TRBJ2-5; D is possibly TRBD1 (5 bases). This CDR3 is built from 17 residues. Trimming took off 5 bases at V and 1 base at J, with 20 bases between the two ends. Germline CDR1 is SGHTA and CDR2 is FQGNSA. The CDR3 sequence is CASSLSPDILIQETQYF. The CDR3, as DNA: TGTGCCAGCAGCCTCTCTCCGGACATTTTAATCCAAGAGACCCAGTACTTC.

The chain couples TRBV5-1 to TRBJ1-4; 7 bases align to TRBD1. Germline V gene data show CDR1 as SGHRS and CDR2 as YFSETQ. The CDR3 spans 14 residues. V dropped 3 bases and J dropped 7; count of bases not matched to a gene: 6. The CDR3 sequence: CASSSRGVAEKLFF. The CDR3 DNA follows: TGCGCCAGCAGCTCCAGGGGGGTAGCTGAAAAACTGTTTTTT.

The CDR3 DNA sequence: TGCGCCAGCAGCCAAGTGGCGGCTCCCCCCCACAATGAGCAGTTCTTC. It yields the protein CASSQVAAPPHNEQFF. The chain links TRBV4-3 to TRBJ2-1; D is ambiguous. Germline values: CDR1 LGHNA, CDR2 YSLEER. V lost 1 base to trimming and J lost 5 bases, with 15 bases between them. The CDR3 is made up of 16 amino acids.

The rearrangement uses TRBV7-8 and TRBJ2-7; D is uncertain. Per germline, CDR1 SGHVS and CDR2 FQNEAQ. V was pared by 1 base and J by 7 bases, with 14 bases between. CDR3 length equals 14 residues. In DNA form, the CDR3 reads TGTGCCAGCAGCTTAGGACTGGAGACGAGGGAGCAGTACTTC. Protein product: CASSLGLETREQYF.

The chain employs TRBV14 and TRBJ1-1, with 8 bases identical to TRBD1. Trimming at V came to 4 bases and at J to 1 base, leaving 8 bases not matched to a gene. The CDR3 length is 16 residues. The germline CDR1 and CDR2 sequences are SGHDN and FVKESK. CDR3 residues: CASSRGQGEANTEAFF. CDR3 in DNA: TGTGCCAGCAGCCGCGGACAGGGAGAAGCGAACACTGAAGCTTTCTTT.

This clone was detected only a few times. This chain connects TRBV5-6 to TRBJ2-3, with 11 bases matching TRBD2. The CDR3 is made up of 16 amino acids. Trimming at V came to 0 bases and at J to 6 bases, leaving 6 bases not matched to a gene. Germline V gene lookup returns CDR1 SGHDT and CDR2 YYEEEE. The CDR3 DNA reads TGTGCCAGCAGCTTGGATACCCCTAGCGGGAGGGATACGCAGTATTTT. Protein: CASSLDTPSGRDTQYF.

The chain uses TRBV5-5 and TRBJ1-2, with D possibly TRBD1 on 6 matching bases. With 3 bases removed from V and 7 bases from J, the gap between germline ends came to 13 bases. The germline CDR1 and CDR2 sequences are SGHKS and YYEKEE (reference sequence). CDR3 length: 13 amino acids. CDR3 residues: CASSSRGAVGYTF. In DNA form, the CDR3 reads TGTGCCAGCAGCTCCAGGGGAGCGGTTGGCTACACCTTC.

This clone turned up a few times. The chain joins TRBV5-1 to TRBJ2-2, with a weak D call TRBD1 (5 bases). Germline CDR1 SGHRS, CDR2 YFSETQ. This CDR3 has 14 residues. Trimming removed 2 bases from V and 4 bases from J, with 9 bases in between. The CDR3 here is CASSFQGTTGELFF. The CDR3 region has the DNA TGCGCCAGCAGCTTTCAGGGTACCACCGGGGAGCTGTTTTTT.

The chain links TRBV5-6 to TRBJ2-1, with TRBD2 matching over 10 bases. CDR1 is SGHDT and CDR2 is YYEEEE in the germline V gene. J gave up 3 bases and V 2 bases, and 14 bases lay outside the gene matches. The CDR3 sequence is 19 residues long. CDR3 residues: CASSFVLSSGSGNYNEQFF. DNA for the CDR3: TGTGCCAGCAGCTTCGTTCTGTCTAGCGGGAGTGGCAACTACAATGAGCAGTTCTTC.

The count of this clone is one. This chain connects TRBV6-1 to TRBJ2-5; no reliable D call. The CDR3 sequence is 15 residues long. Trimming removed 1 base at V and 5 bases at J, with 14 bases between. The germline V gene encodes CDR1 MNHNS and CDR2 SASEGT. The chain's CDR3 is CASSEGRSMYETQYF. The CDR3 nucleotides are TGTGCCAGCAGTGAAGGTCGGAGTATGTACGAGACCCAGTACTTC.

This chain joins TRBV9 and TRBJ2-1; 8 nucleotides agree with TRBD2. V lost 0 bases to trimming and J lost 0 bases; unmatched junction nucleotides: 2. Germline V lookup: CDR1 SGDLS, CDR2 YYNGEE. The CDR3 runs to 16 residues. The CDR3 DNA follows: TGTGCCAGCAGCGTAGAAGGGACTAGCTCCTACAATGAGCAGTTCTTC. This sequence encodes CASSVEGTSSYNEQFF.